This TCR beta chain is drawn from a study of patients and donors after allogeneic stem cell transplantation. Germline CDR1 reads MNHNS; CDR2 reads SASEGT. V lost 6 bases and J 4 bases, leaving 13 bases between the germline ends. The CDR3 consists of 14 residues. MiXCR was run by TCRdb on the RT-PCR reads, yielding one entry per CDR3 protein. The data contain around 82,000 distinct CDR3 sequences, 4% to 5% of them seen just once; the ten biggest clones take up 2.5% to 3%. This clonotype turned up a few times. The sequenced sample consisted of blood, either unsorted or a sorted T cell fraction (not recorded which). This chain uses TRBV6-1 with TRBJ1-5; TRBD1 is a possible D gene (5 bases). The receptor comes from a human donor who was either an allogeneic HSCT recipient or a stem cell or donor lymphocyte infusion donor (not recorded which). It is not recorded whose cells these are; they may come from a transplant donor. CDR3 bases: TGTGCCAGCAGCGACGGGACCTTGAATCAGCCCCAGCATTTT. As protein: CASSDGTLNQPQHF.